This TCR beta chain was captured by sequencing in a study of blood T cell repertoires in COVID-19. Study details: Researchers got acute and convalescent COVID-19 samples from the United States, Italy and Spain. PBMCs, B-cell-depleted T cells, or T cells provided the cDNA or gDNA that made up the material.

As handled by the study authors: Reference gene primer amplification gave estimated nucleated cell counts. Here immunoSEQ multiplex PCR was the method, and the copy in TCRdb shows in-frame clones only, minus some. Clonal size and the V and J genes are those of that table, whereas D and trimming came from the DNA. Of about 84,000 clones in the sample, 75% to 85% were seen once. The V and J ends lost 4 bases and 0 bases respectively, with 13 bases between them. This CDR3 has 16 residues. Looked up from germline, CDR1 is SGHRS and CDR2 is YFSETQ. The gene calls are TRBV5-1 and TRBJ1-4, with a tentative D call TRBD1 (5 bases). Input material: peripheral blood. This TCR derives from a woman at least 80 years old with acute or convalescent COVID-19. The CDR3 DNA reads TGCGCCAGCAGCCTCCCCGGGGGAGCAACTAATGAAAAACTGTTTTTT. Translated, it gives CASSLPGGATNEKLFF.